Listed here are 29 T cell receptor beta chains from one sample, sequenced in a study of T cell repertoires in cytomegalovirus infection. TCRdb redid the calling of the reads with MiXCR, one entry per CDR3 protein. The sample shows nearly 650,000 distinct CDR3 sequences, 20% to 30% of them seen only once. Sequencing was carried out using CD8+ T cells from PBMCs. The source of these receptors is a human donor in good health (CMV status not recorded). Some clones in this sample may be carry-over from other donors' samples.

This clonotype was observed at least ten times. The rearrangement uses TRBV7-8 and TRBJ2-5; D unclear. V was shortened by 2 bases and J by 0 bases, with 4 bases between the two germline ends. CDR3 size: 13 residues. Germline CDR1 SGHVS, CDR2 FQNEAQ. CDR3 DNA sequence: TGTGCCAGCAGCTTAATGGACCAAGAGACCCAGTACTTC. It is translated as CASSLMDQETQYF. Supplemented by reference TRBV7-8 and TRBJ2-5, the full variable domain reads GAGVSQSPRYKVAKRGQDVALRCDPISGHVSLFWYQQALGQGPEFLTYFQNEAQLDKSGLPSDRFFAERPEGSVSTLKIQRTQQEDSAVYLCASSLMDQETQYFGPGTRLLVL.

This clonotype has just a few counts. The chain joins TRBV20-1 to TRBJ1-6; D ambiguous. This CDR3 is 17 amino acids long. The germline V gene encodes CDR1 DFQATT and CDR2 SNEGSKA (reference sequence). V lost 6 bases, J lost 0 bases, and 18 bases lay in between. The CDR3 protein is CSARPLGQSSYNSPLHF. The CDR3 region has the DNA TGCAGTGCCCGTCCCCTCGGGCAGAGCTCCTATAATTCACCCCTCCACTTT.

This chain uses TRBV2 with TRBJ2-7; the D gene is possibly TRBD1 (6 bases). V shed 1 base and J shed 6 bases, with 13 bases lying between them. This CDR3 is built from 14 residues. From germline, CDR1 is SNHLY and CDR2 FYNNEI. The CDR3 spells CASSEGTEHLEQYF. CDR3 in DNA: TGTGCCAGCAGTGAAGGGACAGAACATCTCGAGCAGTACTTC.

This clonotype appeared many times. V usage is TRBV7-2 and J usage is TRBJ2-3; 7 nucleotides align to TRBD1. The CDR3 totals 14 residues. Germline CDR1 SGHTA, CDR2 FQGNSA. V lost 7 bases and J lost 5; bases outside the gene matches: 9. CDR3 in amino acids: CASNRGAAKDTQYF. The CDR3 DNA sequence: TGTGCCAGCAACAGGGGAGCGGCTAAAGATACGCAGTATTTT.

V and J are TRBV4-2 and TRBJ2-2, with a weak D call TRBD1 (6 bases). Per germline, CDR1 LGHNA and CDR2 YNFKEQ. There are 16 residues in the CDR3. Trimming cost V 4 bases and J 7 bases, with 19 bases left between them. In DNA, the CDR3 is TGTGCCAGCAGCCGCGGACAGCCATTCTTGGTCGGGGAGCTGTTTTTT. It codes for CASSRGQPFLVGELFF.

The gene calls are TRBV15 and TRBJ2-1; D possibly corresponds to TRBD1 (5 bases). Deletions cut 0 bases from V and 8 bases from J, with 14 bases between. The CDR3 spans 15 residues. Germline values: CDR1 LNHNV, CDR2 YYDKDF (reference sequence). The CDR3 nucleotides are TGTGCCACCAGCAGAGATGGGGCCACTATTGATGAGCAGTTCTTC. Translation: CATSRDGATIDEQFF.

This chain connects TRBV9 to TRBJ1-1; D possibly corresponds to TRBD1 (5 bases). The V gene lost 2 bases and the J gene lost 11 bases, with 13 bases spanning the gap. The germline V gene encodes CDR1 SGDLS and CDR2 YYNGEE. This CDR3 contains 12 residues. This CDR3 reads CASSVTQGEAFF. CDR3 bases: TGTGCCAGCAGCGTCACTCAGGGTGAGGCTTTCTTT.

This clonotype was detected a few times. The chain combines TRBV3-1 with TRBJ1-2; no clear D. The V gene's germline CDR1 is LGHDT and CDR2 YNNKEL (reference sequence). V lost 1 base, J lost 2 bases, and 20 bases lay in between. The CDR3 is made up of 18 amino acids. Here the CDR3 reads CASSQVNGLLNGNYGYTF. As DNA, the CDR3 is TGTGCCAGCAGCCAAGTTAATGGACTCCTCAATGGGAACTATGGCTACACCTTC.

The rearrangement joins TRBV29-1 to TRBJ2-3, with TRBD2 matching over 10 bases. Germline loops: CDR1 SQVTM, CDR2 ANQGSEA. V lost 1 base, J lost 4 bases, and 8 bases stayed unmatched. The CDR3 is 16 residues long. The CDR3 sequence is CSVEGSLAGGSDTQYF. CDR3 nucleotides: TGCAGCGTTGAAGGGTCGTTAGCGGGGGGTTCAGATACGCAGTATTTT.

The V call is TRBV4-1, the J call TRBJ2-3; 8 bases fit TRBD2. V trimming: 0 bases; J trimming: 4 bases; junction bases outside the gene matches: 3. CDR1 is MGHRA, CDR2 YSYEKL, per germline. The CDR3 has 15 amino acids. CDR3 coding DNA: TGCGCCAGCAGCCAAGATGCGGGGGGCCCAGATACGCAGTATTTT. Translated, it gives CASSQDAGGPDTQYF.

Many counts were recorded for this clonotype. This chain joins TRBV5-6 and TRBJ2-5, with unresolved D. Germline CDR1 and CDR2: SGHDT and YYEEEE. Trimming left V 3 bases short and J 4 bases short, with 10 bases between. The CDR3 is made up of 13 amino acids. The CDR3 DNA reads TGTGCCAGCAGCTCTGGACGAGGAGAGACCCAGTACTTC. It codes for CASSSGRGETQYF.

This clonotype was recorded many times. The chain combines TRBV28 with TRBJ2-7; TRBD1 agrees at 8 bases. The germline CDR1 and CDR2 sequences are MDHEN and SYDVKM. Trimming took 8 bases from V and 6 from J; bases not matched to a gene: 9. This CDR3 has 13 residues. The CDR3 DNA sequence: TGTGCCAGCTATGGACAGGGACATCGCGAGCAGTACGTC. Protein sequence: CASYGQGHREQYV.

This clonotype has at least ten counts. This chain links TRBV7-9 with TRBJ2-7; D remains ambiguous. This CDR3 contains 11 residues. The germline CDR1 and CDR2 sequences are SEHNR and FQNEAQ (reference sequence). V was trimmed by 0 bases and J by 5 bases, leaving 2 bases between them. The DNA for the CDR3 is TGTGCCAGCAGCTTAGCGAACGAGCAGTACTTC. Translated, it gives CASSLANEQYF.

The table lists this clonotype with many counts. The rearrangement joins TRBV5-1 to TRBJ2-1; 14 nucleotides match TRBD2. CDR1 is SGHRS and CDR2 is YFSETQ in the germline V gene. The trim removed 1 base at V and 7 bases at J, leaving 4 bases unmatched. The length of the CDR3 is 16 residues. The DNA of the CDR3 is TGCGCCAGCAGCTTGACCCGACTAGCGGGGGGGAATGAGCAGTTCTTC. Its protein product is CASSLTRLAGGNEQFF. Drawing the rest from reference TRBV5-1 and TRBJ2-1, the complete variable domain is KAGVTQTPRYLIKTRGQQVTLSCSPISGHRSVSWYQQTPGQGLQFLFEYFSETQRNKGNFPGRFSGRQFSNSRSEMNVSTLELGDSALYLCASSLTRLAGGNEQFFGPGTRLTVL.

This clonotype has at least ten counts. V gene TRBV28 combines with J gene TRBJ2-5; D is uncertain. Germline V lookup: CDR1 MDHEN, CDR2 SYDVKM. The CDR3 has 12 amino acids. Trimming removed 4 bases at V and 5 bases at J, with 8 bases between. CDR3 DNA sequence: TGTGCCAGCAGTTATCCCCTGGAGACCCAGTACTTC. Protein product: CASSYPLETQYF.

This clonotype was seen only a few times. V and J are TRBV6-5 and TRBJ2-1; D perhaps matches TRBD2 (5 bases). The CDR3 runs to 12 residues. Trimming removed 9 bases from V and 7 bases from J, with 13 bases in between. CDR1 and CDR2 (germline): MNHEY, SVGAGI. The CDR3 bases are TGTGCCAGGATAACCGGCGGGAATGAGCAGTTCTTC. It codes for CARITGGNEQFF.

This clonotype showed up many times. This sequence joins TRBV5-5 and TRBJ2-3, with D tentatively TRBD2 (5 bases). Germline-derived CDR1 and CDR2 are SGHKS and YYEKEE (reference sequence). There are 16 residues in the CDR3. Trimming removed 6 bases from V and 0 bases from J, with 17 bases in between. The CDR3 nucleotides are TGTGCCAGCATCCTCGGGGTTTCTACTAGCACAGATACGCAGTATTTT. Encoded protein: CASILGVSTSTDTQYF.

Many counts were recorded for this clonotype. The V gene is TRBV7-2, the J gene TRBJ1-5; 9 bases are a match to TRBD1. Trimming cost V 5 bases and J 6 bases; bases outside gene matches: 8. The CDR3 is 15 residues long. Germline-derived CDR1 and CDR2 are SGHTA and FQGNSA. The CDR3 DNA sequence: TGTGCCAGCAGCGAGTGGACAGGGGCGGGTCAGCCCCAGCATTTT. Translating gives CASSEWTGAGQPQHF.

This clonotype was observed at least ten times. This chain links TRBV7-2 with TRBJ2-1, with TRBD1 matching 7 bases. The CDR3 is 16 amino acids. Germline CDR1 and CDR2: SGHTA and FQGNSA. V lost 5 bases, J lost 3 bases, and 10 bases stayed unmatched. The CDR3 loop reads CASSPYVGTVYNEQFF. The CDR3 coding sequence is TGTGCCAGCAGCCCTTATGTCGGGACAGTCTACAATGAGCAGTTCTTC.

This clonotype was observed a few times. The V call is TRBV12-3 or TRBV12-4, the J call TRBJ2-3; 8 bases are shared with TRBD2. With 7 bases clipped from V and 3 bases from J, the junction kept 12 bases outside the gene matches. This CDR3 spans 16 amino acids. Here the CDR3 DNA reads TGTGCCAGCACCCCAATAGCGGGGCTTAGGACAGATACGCAGTATTTT. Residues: CASTPIAGLRTDTQYF.

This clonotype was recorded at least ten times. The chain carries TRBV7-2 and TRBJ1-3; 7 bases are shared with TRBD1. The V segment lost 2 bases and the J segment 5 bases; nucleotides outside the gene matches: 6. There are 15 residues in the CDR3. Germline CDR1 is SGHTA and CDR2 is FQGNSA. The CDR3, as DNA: TGTGCCAGCAGCTTATCTGACAGGGCGCGAAACACCATATATTTT. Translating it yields CASSLSDRARNTIYF.

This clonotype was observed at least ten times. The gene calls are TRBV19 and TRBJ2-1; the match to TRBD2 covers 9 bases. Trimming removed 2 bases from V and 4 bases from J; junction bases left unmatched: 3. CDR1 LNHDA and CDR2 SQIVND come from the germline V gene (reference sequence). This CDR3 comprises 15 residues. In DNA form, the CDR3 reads TGTGCCAGTAGTATACTAGCGGGGAGATACAATGAGCAGTTCTTC. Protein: CASSILAGRYNEQFF. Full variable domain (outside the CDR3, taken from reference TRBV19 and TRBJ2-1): DGGITQSPKYLFRKEGQNVTLSCEQNLNHDAMYWYRQDPGQGLRLIYYSQIVNDFQKGDIAEGYSVSREKKESFPLTVTSAQKNPTAFYLCASSILAGRYNEQFFGPGTRLTVL.

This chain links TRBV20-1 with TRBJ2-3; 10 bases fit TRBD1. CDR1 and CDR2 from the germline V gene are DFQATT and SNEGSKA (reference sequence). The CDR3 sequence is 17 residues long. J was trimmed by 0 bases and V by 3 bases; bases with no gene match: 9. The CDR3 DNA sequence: TGCAGTGCTAGCTCCGGGACAGGGGAAGGAAGCACAGATACGCAGTATTTT. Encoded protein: CSASSGTGEGSTDTQYF.

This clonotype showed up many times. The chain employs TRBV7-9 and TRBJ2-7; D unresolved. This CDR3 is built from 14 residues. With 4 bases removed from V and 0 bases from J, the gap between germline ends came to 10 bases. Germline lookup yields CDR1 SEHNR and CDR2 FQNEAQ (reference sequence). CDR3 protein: CASSSVRNSYEQYF. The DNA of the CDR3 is TGTGCCAGCAGCTCAGTACGGAACTCCTACGAGCAGTACTTC.

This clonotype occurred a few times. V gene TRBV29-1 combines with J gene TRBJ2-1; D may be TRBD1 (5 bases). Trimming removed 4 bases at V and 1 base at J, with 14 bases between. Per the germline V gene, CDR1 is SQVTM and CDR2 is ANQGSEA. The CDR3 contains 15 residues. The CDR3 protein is CSVVSGLGSYNEQFF. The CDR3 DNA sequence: TGCAGCGTTGTTTCAGGGTTGGGGTCCTACAATGAGCAGTTCTTC.

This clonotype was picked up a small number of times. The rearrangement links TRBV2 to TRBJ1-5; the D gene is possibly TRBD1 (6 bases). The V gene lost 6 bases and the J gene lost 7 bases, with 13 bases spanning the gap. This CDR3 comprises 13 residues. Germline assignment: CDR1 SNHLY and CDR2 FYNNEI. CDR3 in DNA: TGTGCCAGCAGAGGCAGGGGTGAGCAGCCCCAGCATTTT. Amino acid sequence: CASRGRGEQPQHF.

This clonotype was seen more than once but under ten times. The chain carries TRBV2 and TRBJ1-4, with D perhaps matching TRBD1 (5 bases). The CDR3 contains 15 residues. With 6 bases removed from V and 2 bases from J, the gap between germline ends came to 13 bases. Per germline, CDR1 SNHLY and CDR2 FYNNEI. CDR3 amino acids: CASSDRGGTNEKLFF. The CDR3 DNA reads TGTGCCAGCAGCGACCGGGGGGGGACTAATGAAAAACTGTTTTTT. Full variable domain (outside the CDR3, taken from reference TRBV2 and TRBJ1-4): EPEVTQTPSHQVTQMGQEVILRCVPISNHLYFYWYRQILGQKVEFLVSFYNNEISEKSEIFDDQFSVERPDGSNFTLKIRSTKLEDSAMYFCASSDRGGTNEKLFFGSGTQLSVL.

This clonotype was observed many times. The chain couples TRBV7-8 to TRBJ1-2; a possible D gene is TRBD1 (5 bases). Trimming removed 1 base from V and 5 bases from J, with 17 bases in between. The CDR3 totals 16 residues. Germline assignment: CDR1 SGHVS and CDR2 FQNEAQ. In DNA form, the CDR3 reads TGTGCCAGCAGCTTAGAACTAGGGGCTGCTCGGTATGGCTACACCTTC. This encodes CASSLELGAARYGYTF.

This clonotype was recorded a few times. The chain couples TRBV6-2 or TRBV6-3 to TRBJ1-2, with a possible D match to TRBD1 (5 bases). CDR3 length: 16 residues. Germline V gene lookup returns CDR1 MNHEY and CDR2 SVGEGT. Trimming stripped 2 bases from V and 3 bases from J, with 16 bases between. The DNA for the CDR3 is TGTGCCAGCAGTTACGGGCCGTGGGGCTCGGACTATGGCTACACCTTC. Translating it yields CASSYGPWGSDYGYTF.